This entry lists 20 T cell receptor beta chains sequenced from one sample in a study of CD8 T cells in Susac syndrome. After extraction with the RNeasy kit, about 0.45 to 1 ug of the RNA was reverse transcribed using random hexamers. Each CDR3 protein is one row after TCRdb ran MiXCR on the immunoSEQ multiplex PCR reads. The repertoire holds more than 70,000 distinct CDR3 sequences, with roughly 91% as singletons. Sequencing was performed on CD8+ T cells from PBMCs. Receptor source: a human donor in good health.

The chain carries TRBV30 and TRBJ1-1; D is undetermined. Germline V gives CDR1 GTSNPN, CDR2 SVGIG (reference sequence). V lost 5 bases and J lost 0, with 4 bases in between. The CDR3 sequence is 11 residues long. The CDR3 DNA sequence: TGTGCCTGGTGCATGAACACTGAAGCTTTCTTT. It is translated as CAWCMNTEAFF.

This clonotype has only one observation. The chain employs TRBV7-2 and TRBJ2-5; 13 bases align to TRBD2. With 4 bases clipped from V and 7 bases from J, the junction kept 9 bases outside the gene matches. This CDR3 has 16 amino acids. The V gene's germline CDR1 is SGHTA and CDR2 FQGNSA. As DNA, the CDR3 is TGTGCCAGCAGCTCCGGACTAGCGGGGGTCAAAGGGACCCAGTACTTC. Translated: CASSSGLAGVKGTQYF.

The chain uses TRBV3-1 and TRBJ2-3; 8 bases match TRBD2. The CDR3 has 17 residues. Unmatched junction bases numbered 9, after V lost 1 base and J lost 3 bases. Germline lookup yields CDR1 LGHDT and CDR2 YNNKEL (reference sequence). The CDR3, as DNA: TGTGCCAGCAGCCAAGCGTACGGGGGGGCCTGGACAGATACGCAGTATTTT. This translates into CASSQAYGGAWTDTQYF.

This rearrangement joins TRBV5-6 to TRBJ1-1; no firm D call. Trimming stripped 3 bases from V and 8 bases from J, with 11 bases between. The CDR3 runs 12 residues. Germline V lookup: CDR1 SGHDT, CDR2 YYEEEE. The CDR3 loop is CASSSDLREAFF. As DNA, the CDR3 is TGTGCCAGCAGCTCTGATTTGAGGGAAGCTTTCTTT.

V usage is TRBV13 and J usage is TRBJ2-4; TRBD1 or TRBD2 may be the D gene (5 bases each). This CDR3 is built from 15 residues. Per the germline V gene, CDR1 is PRHDT and CDR2 is FYEKMQ (reference sequence). V gave up 4 bases and J gave up 3 bases, with 13 bases separating them. CDR3: CASSWPSGGKNIQYF. CDR3 DNA sequence: TGTGCCAGCAGCTGGCCGTCTGGGGGCAAAAACATTCAGTACTTC.

The gene calls are TRBV4-1 and TRBJ1-5, with no clear D. The CDR3 runs 17 residues. Germline CDR1 is MGHRA and CDR2 is YSYEKL. V was pared by 0 bases and J by 6 bases, with 18 bases between. DNA for the CDR3: TGCGCCAGCAGCCAAGATGGAGGGTCCGTCTTTGGTCAGCCCCAGCATTTT. Translation: CASSQDGGSVFGQPQHF.

The chain has TRBV13 and TRBJ1-5; 10 bases are shared with TRBD1. The CDR3 is 15 residues long. Germline V gene sequence: CDR1 PRHDT, CDR2 FYEKMQ (reference sequence). Trimming took 4 bases from V and 3 from J; bases not matched to a gene: 3. Here the CDR3 DNA reads TGTGCCAGCAGCTCCGGGACAGGGGCCAATCAGCCCCAGCATTTT. Its protein is CASSSGTGANQPQHF.

The CDR3 loop is CASSSTSGGVYEQYF. DNA for the CDR3: TGTGCCAGCAGCTCGACTAGCGGGGGGGTCTACGAGCAGTACTTC. V and J are TRBV6-5 and TRBJ2-7; TRBD2 matches at 14 bases. Germline lookup yields CDR1 MNHEY and CDR2 SVGAGI. Germline trimming cut 6 bases from V and 3 bases from J; bases unmatched to any gene: 4. The CDR3 extends over 15 amino acids.

The rearrangement joins TRBV19 to TRBJ2-7, with 13 bases that match TRBD2. The J segment lost 3 bases and the V segment lost 5 bases, leaving 7 bases of the junction unmatched. The CDR3 loop spans 16 amino acids. Germline V lookup: CDR1 LNHDA, CDR2 SQIVND (reference sequence). The CDR3 DNA reads TGTGCCAGTAGTCCCCGGACTAGCGGGGGCCTCTACGAGCAGTACTTC. It specifies CASSPRTSGGLYEQYF.

This clonotype was detected only once. CDR3 DNA: TGTGCCAGCAGCTTAGGTGGGGGGCTTTCCGGTTCACCCCTCCACTTT. It is translated as CASSLGGGLSGSPLHF. The chain joins TRBV7-2 to TRBJ1-6; D may be TRBD1 (6 bases). The ends were cut back, 1 base at V and 9 bases at J, with 16 bases in the middle. There are 16 residues in the CDR3. CDR1 and CDR2 from the germline V gene are SGHTA and FQGNSA. The entire variable domain, with the rest obtained from reference TRBV7-2 and TRBJ1-6, is as follows: GAGVSQSPSNKVTEKGKDVELRCDPISGHTALYWYRQSLGQGLEFLIYFQGNSAPDKSGLPSDRFSAERTGGSVSTLTIQRTQQEDSAVYLCASSLGGGLSGSPLHFGNGTRLTVT.

This chain links TRBV29-1 with TRBJ2-1; D ambiguous. Trimming took off 3 bases at V and 7 bases at J, with 10 bases between the two ends. The CDR3 is 12 amino acids. Germline loops: CDR1 SQVTM, CDR2 ANQGSEA. CDR3 sequence reads: CSVEPRHNEQFF. The CDR3 DNA follows: TGCAGCGTTGAGCCCCGACATAATGAGCAGTTCTTC.

The chain recombines TRBV21-1 with TRBJ1-5; the DNA was not compared with TRBD1, the D call given in the table. TRBV21-1 is a pseudogene. The CDR3 is 18 amino acids. CDR3 nucleotides: TGTGCCAGCAGCTCCCCGGAGGACGGCTTCTATAGCAATCAGCCCCAGCATTTT. It codes for CASSSPEDGFYSNQPQHF.

This chain uses TRBV7-3 with TRBJ1-2; D ambiguous. V shed 2 bases and J shed 4 bases, with 14 bases lying between them. The CDR3 sequence is 15 residues long. Germline loops: CDR1 SGHTA, CDR2 FQGTGA. The CDR3 DNA follows: TGTGCCAGCAGCTTAGATCCCGGCTCCCGCTATGGCTACACCTTC. Its translation is CASSLDPGSRYGYTF.

The chain couples TRBV13 to TRBJ2-2; D perhaps matches TRBD1 (7 bases). Deletions cut 5 bases from V and 1 base from J, with 17 bases between. The CDR3 loop spans 17 amino acids. Looked up from germline, CDR1 is PRHDT and CDR2 is FYEKMQ (reference sequence). CDR3 in amino acids: CASSPGDRDRNTGELFF. Written as DNA, the CDR3 is TGTGCCAGCAGCCCGGGGGACCGGGACAGGAACACCGGGGAGCTGTTTTTT.

This chain connects TRBV6-5 to TRBJ2-5; a possible D gene is TRBD1 (6 bases). The germline gives CDR1 MNHEY, CDR2 SVGAGI. This CDR3 has 13 amino acids. Trimming pared 6 bases from V and 5 bases from J, leaving 13 bases between. CDR3: CASSSTGMETQYF. CDR3 in DNA: TGTGCCAGCAGCAGTACAGGGATGGAGACCCAGTACTTC.

The chain links TRBV19 to TRBJ1-1, with a tentative D call TRBD1 (5 bases). Germline CDR1 LNHDA, CDR2 SQIVND (reference sequence). The CDR3 covers 15 residues. V lost 1 base to trimming and J lost 4 bases, with 13 bases between them. CDR3 loop: CASSIVLQGPTEAFF. Here the CDR3 DNA reads TGTGCCAGTAGTATAGTCCTGCAGGGTCCCACTGAAGCTTTCTTT.

V is TRBV9 and J is TRBJ1-1; D is undetermined. The V end was cut by 4 bases, the J end by 4 bases, with 14 bases between. Germline CDR1 SGDLS, CDR2 YYNGEE. This CDR3 region has 14 residues. CDR3 bases: TGTGCCAGCAGCATCCTGAGAGCGGGCACTGAAGCTTTCTTT. The encoded protein is CASSILRAGTEAFF.

This chain connects TRBV18 to TRBJ2-7, with no clear D. Deletions cut 4 bases from V and 5 bases from J, with 15 bases between. The germline gives CDR1 KGHSH, CDR2 LQKENI. There are 14 residues in the CDR3. The chain's CDR3 is CASSQTARGDEQYF. CDR3 nucleotides: TGTGCCAGCTCACAAACCGCTCGTGGGGACGAGCAGTACTTC.

The chain joins TRBV5-1 to TRBJ2-3; no definite D call. This CDR3 region has 16 residues. With 1 base removed from V and 6 bases from J, the gap between germline ends came to 18 bases. Germline CDR1 SGHRS, CDR2 YFSETQ. The CDR3 spells CASSLMTYDKWDTQYF. The CDR3 bases are TGCGCCAGCAGCTTGATGACATATGACAAATGGGATACGCAGTATTTT.

Turning to this clonotype: At one end the junction does not follow the germline gene, possibly because of a read error. This chain joins TRBV7-9 and TRBJ2-7, with D possibly TRBD2 on 5 matching bases. The CDR3 covers 12 residues. From germline, CDR1 is SEHNR and CDR2 FQNEAQ (reference sequence). The CDR3 DNA reads TGTGCCAGCAGCCTAGCCCGTGCCGAGCAGTACTTC. It is translated as CASSLARAEQYF.